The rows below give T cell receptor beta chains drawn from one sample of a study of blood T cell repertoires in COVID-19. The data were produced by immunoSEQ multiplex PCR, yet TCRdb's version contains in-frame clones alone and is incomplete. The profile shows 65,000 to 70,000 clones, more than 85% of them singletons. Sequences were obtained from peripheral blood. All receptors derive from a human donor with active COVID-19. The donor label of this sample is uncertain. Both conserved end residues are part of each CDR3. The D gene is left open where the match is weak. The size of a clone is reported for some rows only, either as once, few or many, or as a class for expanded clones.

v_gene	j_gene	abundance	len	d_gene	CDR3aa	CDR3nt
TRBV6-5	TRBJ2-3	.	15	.	CASSYSGDKADTQYF	TGTGCCAGCAGTTACTCCGGAGATAAGGCAGATACGCAGTATTTT
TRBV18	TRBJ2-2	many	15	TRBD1	CASSPTTGVTGELFF	TGTGCCAGCTCACCAACGACAGGGGTAACCGGGGAGCTGTTTTTT
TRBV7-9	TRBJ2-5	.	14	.	CASSLLGGQETQYF	TGTGCCAGCAGCTTGCTGGGGGGCCAAGAGACCCAGTACTTC
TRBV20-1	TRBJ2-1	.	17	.	CSASPAQWAFSYNEQFF	TGCAGTGCTAGTCCAGCCCAGTGGGCTTTTTCCTACAATGAGCAGTTCTTC
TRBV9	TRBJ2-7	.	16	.	CASSPRPGHGSYEQYF	TGTGCCAGCAGCCCACGACCGGGACACGGCTCCTACGAGCAGTACTTC
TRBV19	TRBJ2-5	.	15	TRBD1	CASSLGQGAVKTQYF	TGTGCCAGTTCCCTCGGACAGGGGGCGGTGAAGACCCAGTACTTC
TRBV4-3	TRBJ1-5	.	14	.	CASSQGQVPQPQHF	TGCGCCAGCAGCCAAGGACAGGTACCCCAGCCCCAGCATTTT
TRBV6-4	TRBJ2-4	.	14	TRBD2	CASSEGAGENIQYF	TGTGCCAGCAGTGAGGGAGCGGGAGAAAACATTCAGTACTTC
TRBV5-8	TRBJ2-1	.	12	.	CASSKPYNEQFF	TGTGCCAGCAGCAAGCCTTACAATGAGCAGTTCTTC
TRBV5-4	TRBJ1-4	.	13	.	CASSLARDEKLFF	TGTGCCAGCAGCTTGGCGAGGGATGAAAAACTGTTTTTT
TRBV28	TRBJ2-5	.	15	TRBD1	CASSSTGTGEETQYF	TGTGCCAGCAGTTCAACCGGGACAGGGGAAGAGACCCAGTACTTC
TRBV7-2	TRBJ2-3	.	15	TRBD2	CASQRLAGVGDTQYF	TGTGCCAGCCAGAGGCTAGCGGGAGTAGGGGATACGCAGTATTTT
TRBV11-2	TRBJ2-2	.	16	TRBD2	CASSLDPGRGIGELFF	TGTGCCAGCAGCTTAGATCCAGGGCGGGGGATCGGGGAGCTGTTTTTT
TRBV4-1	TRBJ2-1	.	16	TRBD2	CASSQVPGAGYNEQFF	TGCGCCAGCAGCCAAGTTCCGGGAGCGGGATACAATGAGCAGTTCTTC
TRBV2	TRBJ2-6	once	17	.	CASSQGFLRSGANVLTF	TGTGCCAGCAGTCAGGGCTTCCTTCGCTCTGGGGCCAACGTCCTGACTTTC
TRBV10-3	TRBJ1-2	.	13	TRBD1	CAIRDRGYYGYTF	TGTGCCATCAGGGACAGGGGGTACTATGGCTACACCTTC
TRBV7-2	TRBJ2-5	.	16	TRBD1	CASSLAPQGAGETQYF	TGTGCCAGCAGCTTAGCGCCCCAGGGGGCTGGTGAGACCCAGTACTTC
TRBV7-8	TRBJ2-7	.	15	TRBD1	CASSPQGQGAYEQYF	TGTGCCAGCAGCCCCCAGGGACAGGGGGCTTACGAGCAGTACTTC
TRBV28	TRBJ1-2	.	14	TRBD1	CASSPGGANYGYTF	TGTGCCAGCAGTCCAGGGGGAGCTAACTATGGCTACACCTTC
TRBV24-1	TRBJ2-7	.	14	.	CATSDSPSSYEQYF	TGTGCCACCAGTGACTCGCCCAGTTCCTACGAGCAGTACTTC
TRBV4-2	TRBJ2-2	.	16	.	CASSQGQGLNTGELFF	TGTGCCAGCAGCCAAGGGCAGGGCTTGAACACCGGGGAGCTGTTTTTT
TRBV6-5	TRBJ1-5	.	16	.	CASSYTAGARNQPQHF	TGTGCCAGCAGTTACACGGCGGGGGCCCGGAATCAGCCCCAGCATTTT
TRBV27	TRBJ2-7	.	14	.	CASSLSPGVYEQYF	TGTGCCAGCAGTTTATCCCCGGGGGTTTACGAGCAGTACTTC
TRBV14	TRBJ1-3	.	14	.	CASSRRGSGNTIYF	TGTGCCAGCAGCCGGCGAGGGTCTGGAAACACCATATATTTT
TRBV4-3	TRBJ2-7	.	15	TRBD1	CASSHSGTGGYEQYF	TGCGCCAGCAGCCACTCCGGGACAGGGGGCTACGAGCAGTACTTC
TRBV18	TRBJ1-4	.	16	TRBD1	CASSPLGQARNEKLFF	TGTGCCAGCTCACCTCTAGGACAGGCCCGAAATGAAAAACTGTTTTTT
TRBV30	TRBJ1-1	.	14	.	CAWKYDRGYTEAFF	TGTGCCTGGAAATACGATCGGGGATACACTGAAGCTTTCTTT
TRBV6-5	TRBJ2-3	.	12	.	CASGSGPDTQYF	TGTGCCAGCGGTTCAGGGCCAGATACGCAGTATTTT
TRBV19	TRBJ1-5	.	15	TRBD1	CASSIGTGGNQPQHF	TGTGCCAGTAGTATTGGCACAGGGGGCAATCAGCCCCAGCATTTT
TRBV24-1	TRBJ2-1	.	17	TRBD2	CATSGRTSGNTVHEQFF	TGTGCCACCAGTGGGCGAACTAGCGGGAATACGGTCCATGAGCAGTTCTTC
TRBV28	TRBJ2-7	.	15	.	CASSTSGTPSGEQYF	TGTGCCAGCAGTACCTCCGGGACTCCCTCGGGCGAGCAGTACTTC
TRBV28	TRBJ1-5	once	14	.	CATGGGVGNQPQHF	TGTGCCACTGGGGGGGGAGTTGGCAATCAGCCCCAGCATTTT
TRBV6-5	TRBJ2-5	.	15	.	CASSTLAGSQETQYF	TGTGCCAGCAGTACCTTGGCGGGAAGCCAAGAGACCCAGTACTTC
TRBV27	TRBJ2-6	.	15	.	CASSLGRSGANVLTF	TGTGCCAGCAGTTTAGGGCGCTCTGGGGCCAACGTCCTGACTTTC
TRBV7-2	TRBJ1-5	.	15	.	CASSTQTGSNQPQHF	TGTGCCAGCAGCACCCAGACGGGTAGCAATCAGCCCCAGCATTTT
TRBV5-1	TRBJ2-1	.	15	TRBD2	CASSLGGSTYNEQFF	TGCGCCAGCAGCTTGGGCGGGAGCACTTACAATGAGCAGTTCTTC
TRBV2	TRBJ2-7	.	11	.	CASEGGNEQYF	TGTGCCAGCGAAGGGGGAAACGAGCAGTACTTC